These 25 T cell receptor beta chains were all obtained from the same sample, sequenced in a study of blood T cell repertoires in COVID-19. The table came from immunoSEQ multiplex PCR; TCRdb's copy has only in-frame clones and leaves some out. Of about 120,000 clones in the sample, around 80% were seen once. Specimen: peripheral blood. Receptors were obtained from a man aged 65 to 85 with active or convalescent COVID-19.

This rearrangement joins TRBV27 to TRBJ1-2, with D tentatively TRBD1 (6 bases). This CDR3 spans 15 amino acids. Germline loops: CDR1 MNHEY, CDR2 SMNVEV (reference sequence). V was clipped by 6 bases and J by 0 bases, with 14 bases between them. This CDR3 is CASSTKAGANYGYTF. DNA of the CDR3: TGTGCCAGCAGCACCAAGGCAGGGGCTAACTATGGCTACACCTTC.

This rearrangement joins TRBV15 to TRBJ1-1, with 7 bases that match TRBD1. The J segment lost 0 bases and the V segment lost 1 base, leaving 5 bases of the junction unmatched. The CDR3 has 16 residues. Germline V gene lookup returns CDR1 LNHNV and CDR2 YYDKDF (reference sequence). CDR3 residues: CATSRGYGTVNTEAFF. The CDR3, as DNA: TGTGCCACCAGCAGAGGTTATGGGACAGTGAACACTGAAGCTTTCTTT.

CDR3 sequence reads: CASSLRAAEITDTQYF. In DNA form, the CDR3 reads TGTGCCAGCAGCTTGCGAGCGGCGGAGATAACAGATACGCAGTATTTT. The chain uses TRBV5-4 and TRBJ2-3; the D gene is possibly TRBD2 (5 bases). This CDR3 comprises 16 residues. The germline V and J ends were trimmed by 1 base and 3 bases, with 15 bases remaining between them. The germline gives CDR1 SGHNT, CDR2 YYREEE (reference sequence).

CDR3 protein: CASSLGTAGTGNTIYF. The CDR3 bases are TGTGCCAGCAGCTTAGGGACCGCCGGGACAGGAAACACCATATATTTT. V usage is TRBV7-6 and J usage is TRBJ1-3, with a tentative D call TRBD1 (6 bases). There are 16 residues in the CDR3. The germline V gene encodes CDR1 SGHVS and CDR2 FNYEAQ. Trimming took off 1 base at V and 4 bases at J, with 14 bases between the two ends.

The chain links TRBV7-8 to TRBJ2-1; the match to TRBD2 covers 10 bases. CDR3 size: 15 residues. Germline lookup yields CDR1 SGHVS and CDR2 FQNEAQ. J lost 2 bases, V lost 6 bases, and 4 bases had no gene match. For the CDR3, the DNA is TGTGCCAGCAGAGTAGCGGGGGGAGCCTACAATGAGCAGTTCTTC. This encodes CASRVAGGAYNEQFF.

The chain links TRBV2 to TRBJ1-4; 8 positions agree with TRBD1. CDR1 and CDR2 (germline): SNHLY, FYNNEI. The J segment lost 4 bases and the V segment lost 6 bases, leaving 7 bases of the junction unmatched. CDR3 size: 15 residues. CDR3 loop: CASRPRTGFNEKLFF. The CDR3 region has the DNA TGTGCCAGCAGGCCGAGGACAGGGTTTAATGAAAAACTGTTTTTT.

This clone was seen a single time. The V gene is TRBV21-1, the J gene TRBJ1-6; the DNA was not compared with TRBD1, the D call given in the table. TRBV21-1 is classified as a pseudogene. CDR3 length equals 15 residues. The CDR3 DNA follows: TGTGCCAGCAGCGACTCAGGGTTATTAAATTCACCCCTCCACTTT. Translating gives CASSDSGLLNSPLHF.

The chain combines TRBV11-3 with TRBJ2-7, with TRBD2 matching 8 bases. The germline V gene has CDR1 SGHNT and CDR2 YENEEA. Trimming took 4 bases from V and 4 from J; bases not matched to a gene: 15. This CDR3 spans 17 amino acids. The DNA of the CDR3 is TGTGCCAGCAGCTGGGGCAAGCGGGAGAGGCCCTCATACGAGCAGTACTTC. It yields the protein CASSWGKRERPSYEQYF.

The rearrangement uses TRBV28 and TRBJ2-3; D is perhaps TRBD1 (7 bases). Germline V gene sequence: CDR1 MDHEN, CDR2 SYDVKM. The CDR3 extends over 16 amino acids. V shed 8 bases and J shed 0 bases, with 18 bases lying between them. CDR3 nucleotide sequence: TGTGCCAGCCTAGGAGGGACAGTAATTAGCACAGATACGCAGTATTTT. Its translation is CASLGGTVISTDTQYF. Drawing the rest from reference TRBV28 and TRBJ2-3, the complete variable domain is DVKVTQSSRYLVKRTGEKVFLECVQDMDHENMFWYRQDPGLGLRLIYFSYDVKMKEKGDIPEGYSVSREKKERFSLILESASTNQTSMYLCASLGGTVISTDTQYFGPGTRLTVL.

CDR3 DNA sequence: TGTGCCAGCAGTATATCAGGGGGCACAGATACGCAGTATTTT. Protein: CASSISGGTDTQYF. The chain couples TRBV5-5 to TRBJ2-3; D might be TRBD1 (6 bases). CDR1 is SGHKS, CDR2 YYEKEE, per germline (reference sequence). The CDR3 is 14 residues long. V was clipped by 5 bases and J by 1 base, with 11 bases between them.

V usage is TRBV15 and J usage is TRBJ2-2; the D is unclear. This CDR3 is built from 14 residues. V shed 0 bases and J shed 13 bases, with 15 bases lying between them. Germline CDR1 reads LNHNV; CDR2 reads YYDKDF (reference sequence). CDR3 DNA sequence: TGTGCCACCAGCAGAGATCTATGGGCCGGTCGGCTGTTTTTT. Protein product: CATSRDLWAGRLFF.

This clone occurred a few times. V and J are TRBV3-1 (or the pseudogene TRBV3-2) and TRBJ1-2, with 10 bases matching TRBD1. V was clipped by 6 bases and J by 5 bases; unmatched bases: 6. CDR3 length equals 14 residues. Germline V gene lookup returns CDR1 LGHDT and CDR2 YNNKEL (reference sequence). CDR3 loop: CASSRGQGPYGYTF. CDR3 bases: TGTGCCAGCAGTCGGGGACAGGGGCCTTATGGCTACACCTTC.

The V call is TRBV6-5, the J call TRBJ2-1; a possible D gene is TRBD1 (5 bases). There are 14 residues in the CDR3. The germline gives CDR1 MNHEY, CDR2 SVGAGI. V shed 5 bases and J shed 1 base, with 9 bases lying between them. CDR3 nucleotide sequence: TGTGCCAGCAGTCTAGACAGTTCCTACAATGAGCAGTTCTTC. It codes for CASSLDSSYNEQFF.

This clone was seen only once. The chain carries TRBV9 and TRBJ2-5; tentative D call: TRBD2 (7 bases). This CDR3 comprises 14 residues. Germline V gene data show CDR1 as SGDLS and CDR2 as YYNGEE. The V end lost 1 base, the J end lost 4 bases, and 11 bases lay between the germline ends. The CDR3 is CASSVQGGGETQYF. CDR3 nucleotide sequence: TGTGCCAGCAGCGTACAGGGAGGGGGAGAGACCCAGTACTTC.

The gene calls are TRBV7-3 and TRBJ2-2, with a weak D call TRBD2 (6 bases). The CDR3 has 14 residues. V was clipped by 7 bases and J by 2 bases, with 11 bases between them. Looked up from germline, CDR1 is SGHTA and CDR2 is FQGTGA. For the CDR3, the DNA is TGTGCCAGCAAAGCGGGCCCTAACACCGGGGAGCTGTTTTTT. Encoded protein: CASKAGPNTGELFF.

The rearrangement joins TRBV11-3 to TRBJ2-5; the match to TRBD2 covers 9 bases. There are 16 residues in the CDR3. V gave up 3 bases and J gave up 4 bases; unmatched junction bases: 9. CDR1 is SGHNT and CDR2 is YENEEA in the germline V gene. CDR3 coding DNA: TGTGCCAGCAGCTTCCTAGGCGGGGGGGCATCAGAGACCCAGTACTTC. This gives the protein CASSFLGGGASETQYF.

The genes are TRBV18 and TRBJ2-4; 7 nucleotides line up with TRBD2. CDR1 and CDR2 (germline): KGHSH, LQKENI. V was pared by 3 bases and J by 8 bases, with 7 bases of the junction left unmatched. The CDR3 has 14 residues. CDR3 protein: CASSPFPGGDIQYF. The CDR3 DNA reads as TGTGCCAGCTCACCCTTTCCGGGGGGTGACATTCAGTACTTC.

V usage is TRBV11-3 and J usage is TRBJ1-6; D ambiguous. V was pared by 3 bases and J by 3 bases, with 12 bases between. CDR1 and CDR2 from the germline V gene are SGHNT and YENEEA. This CDR3 region has 16 residues. This chain's CDR3 is CASSFGGRHYNSPLHF. The DNA of the CDR3 is TGTGCCAGCAGCTTTGGTGGGCGCCACTATAATTCACCCCTCCACTTT.

This rearrangement joins TRBV3-1 (or the pseudogene TRBV3-2) to TRBJ1-4, with TRBD1 identical over 7 bases. The CDR3 extends over 17 amino acids. V shed 1 base and J 7 bases; nucleotides not matched to a gene: 12. CDR1 and CDR2 (germline): LGHDT, YNNKEL (reference sequence). The CDR3 DNA reads as TGTGCCAGCAGCCAAGGCCTAGACAGGGCCGGGGGTGAAAAACTGTTTTTT. This translates into CASSQGLDRAGGEKLFF.

V is TRBV2 and J is TRBJ1-1; 7 bases are a match to TRBD1. Germline trimming cut 5 bases from V and 6 bases from J; bases unmatched to any gene: 6. Germline V CDR1 and CDR2: SNHLY, FYNNEI. This CDR3 has 13 amino acids. CDR3 in amino acids: CASSLNRGSEAFF. CDR3 in DNA: TGTGCCAGCAGTCTTAACAGGGGATCTGAAGCTTTCTTT. Drawing the rest from reference TRBV2 and TRBJ1-1, the complete variable domain is EPEVTQTPSHQVTQMGQEVILRCVPISNHLYFYWYRQILGQKVEFLVSFYNNEISEKSEIFDDQFSVERPDGSNFTLKIRSTKLEDSAMYFCASSLNRGSEAFFGQGTRLTVV.

This clone turned up a few times. The chain carries TRBV21-1 and TRBJ2-3; the DNA was not used to check the table's D call, TRBD2. TRBV21-1 is a recognized pseudogene. This CDR3 spans 14 amino acids. As DNA, the CDR3 is TGTGCCAGCAACAACTGGACTAGCACAGATACGCAGTATTTT. Its protein is CASNNWTSTDTQYF.

The rearrangement uses TRBV6-5 and TRBJ1-5, with TRBD1 identical over 10 bases. The length of the CDR3 is 13 residues. Per germline, CDR1 MNHEY and CDR2 SVGAGI. The J segment lost 5 bases and the V segment lost 6 bases, leaving 1 base of the junction unmatched. The CDR3 protein is CASRGQGDQPQHF. The CDR3 coding sequence is TGTGCCAGCAGAGGACAGGGGGATCAGCCCCAGCATTTT.

The chain joins TRBV2 to TRBJ1-2, with D hard to call. There are 12 residues in the CDR3. With 6 bases removed from V and 1 base from J, the gap between germline ends came to 6 bases. Germline loops: CDR1 SNHLY, CDR2 FYNNEI. The CDR3 DNA is TGTGCCAGCAGCCAGGATAACTATGGCTACACCTTC. This encodes CASSQDNYGYTF.

This clone appeared once. This chain connects TRBV7-3 to TRBJ2-3, with 10 bases fitting TRBD2. The V and J ends lost 4 bases and 6 bases, in that order; junction bases with no gene match: 4. The CDR3 runs 14 residues. Germline V lookup: CDR1 SGHTA, CDR2 FQGTGA. The CDR3 nucleotides read TGTGCCAGCAGCTGGACTAGCGGCCCGGATACGCAGTATTTT. This gives the protein CASSWTSGPDTQYF. Full variable domain (missing parts from reference TRBV7-3 and TRBJ2-3): GAGVSQTPSNKVTEKGKYVELRCDPISGHTALYWYRQSLGQGPEFLIYFQGTGAADDSGLPNDRFFAVRPEGSVSTLKIQRTERGDSAVYLCASSWTSGPDTQYFGPGTRLTVL.

V gene TRBV5-1 combines with J gene TRBJ2-5; D is perhaps TRBD2 (5 bases). CDR1 is SGHRS and CDR2 is YFSETQ in the germline V gene. This CDR3 region has 15 residues. Trimming pared 4 bases from V and 0 bases from J, leaving 13 bases between. The CDR3 is CASSPDPGNQETQYF. Written as DNA, the CDR3 is TGCGCCAGCAGCCCAGACCCCGGGAACCAAGAGACCCAGTACTTC.